This record looks at one T cell receptor (beta chain) sequence and its context. This sample is part of a study of CD8 T cells in Susac syndrome. Random hexamers served to reverse transcribe about 0.5 to 1 ug RNA. Using its own MiXCR run on the immunoSEQ multiplex PCR reads, TCRdb lists one record per CDR3 protein. This table has approximately 120,000 distinct CDR3 sequences, 80% to 95% appearing once. Trimming left V 3 bases short and J 3 bases short, with 6 bases between. Germline V lookup: CDR1 SGHTA, CDR2 FQGNSA. The CDR3 totals 13 residues. This chain joins TRBV7-2 and TRBJ1-5; D ambiguous. This TCR came from a human donor in good health. The source material was CD4+ T cells from PBMCs. The CDR3 region is CASSLTLNQPQHF. As DNA, the CDR3 is TGTGCCAGCAGCTTGACACTCAATCAGCCCCAGCATTTT.